What follows describes a single T cell receptor beta chain. The antigen is not known. Time point described: technical triplicate 2. Sorted libraries used approximately 1 million CD4+ or CD8+ T cells. From germline, CDR1 is DFQATT and CDR2 SNEGSKA (reference sequence). This CDR3 is 14 amino acids long. J gave up 3 bases and V 4 bases, and 7 bases lay outside the gene matches. This entry is derived from a study of neurological immune-mediated disorders. Notes on the study in general: Expanded clones shared no CDR3 amino acid sequences across subjects, suggesting private repertoires in all groups.

TCRdb re-called the 5' RACE reads with MiXCR, one entry per CDR3 protein. The table records more than 30,000 distinct CDR3 sequences, less than 15% of them present only once. This TCR was recovered from a female donor with HTLV-1-associated myelopathy (HAM/TSP). This rearrangement joins TRBV20-1 to TRBJ2-7, with 9 bases lining up with TRBD2. Source material: CD4+ T cells from blood. The CDR3 DNA is TGCAGTGCTACCCGGCGGGGGGGGATCTACGAGCAGTACTTC. Encoded protein: CSATRRGGIYEQYF.